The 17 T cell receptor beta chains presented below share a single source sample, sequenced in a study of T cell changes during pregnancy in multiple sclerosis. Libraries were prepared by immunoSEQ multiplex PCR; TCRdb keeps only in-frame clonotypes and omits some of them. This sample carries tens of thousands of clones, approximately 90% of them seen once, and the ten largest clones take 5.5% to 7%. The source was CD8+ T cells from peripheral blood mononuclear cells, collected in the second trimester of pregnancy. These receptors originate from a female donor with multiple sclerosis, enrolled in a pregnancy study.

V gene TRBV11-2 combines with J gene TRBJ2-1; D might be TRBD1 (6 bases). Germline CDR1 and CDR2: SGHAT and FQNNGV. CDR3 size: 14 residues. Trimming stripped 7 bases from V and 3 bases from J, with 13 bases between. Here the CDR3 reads CASTRQDGYNEQFF. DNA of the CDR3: TGTGCCAGCACCAGACAGGACGGCTACAATGAGCAGTTCTTC.

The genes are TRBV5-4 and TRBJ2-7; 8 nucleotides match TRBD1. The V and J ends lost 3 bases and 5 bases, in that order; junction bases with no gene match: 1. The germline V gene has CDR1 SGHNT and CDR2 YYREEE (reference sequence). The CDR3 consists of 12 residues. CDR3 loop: CASSYRGDEQYF. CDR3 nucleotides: TGTGCCAGCAGCTACAGGGGGGACGAGCAGTACTTC. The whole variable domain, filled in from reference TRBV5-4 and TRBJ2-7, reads ETGVTQSPTHLIKTRGQQVTLRCSSQSGHNTVSWYQQALGQGPQFIFQYYREEENGRGNFPPRFSGLQFPNYSSELNVNALELDDSALYLCASSYRGDEQYFGPGTRLTVT.

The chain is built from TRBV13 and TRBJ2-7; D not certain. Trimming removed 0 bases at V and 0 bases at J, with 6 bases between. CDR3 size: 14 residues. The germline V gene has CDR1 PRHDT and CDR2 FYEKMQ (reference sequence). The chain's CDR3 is CASSLGRNSYEQYF. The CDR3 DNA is TGTGCCAGCAGCTTAGGGCGGAACTCCTACGAGCAGTACTTC.

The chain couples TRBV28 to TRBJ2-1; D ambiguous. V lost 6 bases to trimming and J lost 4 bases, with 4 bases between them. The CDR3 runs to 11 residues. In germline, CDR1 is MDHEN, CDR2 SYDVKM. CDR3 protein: CASRRYNEQFF. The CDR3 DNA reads TGTGCCAGCAGGCGGTACAATGAGCAGTTCTTC.

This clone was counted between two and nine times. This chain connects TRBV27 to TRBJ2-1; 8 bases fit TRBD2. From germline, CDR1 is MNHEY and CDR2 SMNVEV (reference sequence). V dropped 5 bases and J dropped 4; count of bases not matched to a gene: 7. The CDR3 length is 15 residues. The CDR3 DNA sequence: TGTGCCAGCAGTACCGGGGCTAGCGGGTACAATGAGCAGTTCTTC. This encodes CASSTGASGYNEQFF.

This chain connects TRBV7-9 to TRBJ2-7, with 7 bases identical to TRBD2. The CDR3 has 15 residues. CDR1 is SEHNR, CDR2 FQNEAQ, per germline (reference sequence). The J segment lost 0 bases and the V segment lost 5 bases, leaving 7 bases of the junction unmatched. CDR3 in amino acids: CASSLASGSSYEQYF. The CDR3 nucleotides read TGTGCCAGCAGCCTTGCTAGCGGAAGCTCCTACGAGCAGTACTTC.

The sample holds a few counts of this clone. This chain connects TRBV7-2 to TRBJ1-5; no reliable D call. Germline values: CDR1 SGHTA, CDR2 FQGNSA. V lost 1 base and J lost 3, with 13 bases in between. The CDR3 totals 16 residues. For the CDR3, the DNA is TGTGCCAGCAGCTTAGGGGCAGGTCGTACCAATCAGCCCCAGCATTTT. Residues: CASSLGAGRTNQPQHF.

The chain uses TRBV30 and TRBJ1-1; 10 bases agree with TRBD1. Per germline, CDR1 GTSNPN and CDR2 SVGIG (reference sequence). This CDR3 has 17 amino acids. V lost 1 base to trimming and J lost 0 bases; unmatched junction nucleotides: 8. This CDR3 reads CAWSAPGQGLLNTEAFF. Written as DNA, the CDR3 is TGTGCCTGGAGTGCGCCGGGACAGGGGTTATTGAACACTGAAGCTTTCTTT.

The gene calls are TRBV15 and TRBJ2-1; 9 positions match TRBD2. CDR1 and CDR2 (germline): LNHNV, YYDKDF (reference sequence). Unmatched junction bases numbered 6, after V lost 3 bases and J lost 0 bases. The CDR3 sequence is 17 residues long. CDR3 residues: CATSSTVSGSSYNEQFF. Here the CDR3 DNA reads TGTGCCACCAGCAGCACAGTTAGCGGGAGCTCCTACAATGAGCAGTTCTTC.

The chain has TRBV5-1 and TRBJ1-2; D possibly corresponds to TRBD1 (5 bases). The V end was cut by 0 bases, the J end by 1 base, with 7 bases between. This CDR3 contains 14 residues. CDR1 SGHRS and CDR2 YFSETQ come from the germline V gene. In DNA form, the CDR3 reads TGCGCCAGCAGCTTGGACGGGGGTAACTATGGCTACACCTTC. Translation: CASSLDGGNYGYTF.

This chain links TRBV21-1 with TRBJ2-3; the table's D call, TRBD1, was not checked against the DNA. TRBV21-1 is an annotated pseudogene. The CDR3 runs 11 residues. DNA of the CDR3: TGTGCCAGCCTGTGTGCAGGTACGCAGTATTTT. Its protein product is CASLCAGTQYF.

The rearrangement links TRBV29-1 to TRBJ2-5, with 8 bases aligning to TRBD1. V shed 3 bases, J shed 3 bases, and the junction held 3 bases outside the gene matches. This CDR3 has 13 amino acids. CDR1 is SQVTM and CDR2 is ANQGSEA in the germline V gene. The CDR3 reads CSVEDRVEETQYF. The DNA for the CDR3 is TGCAGCGTTGAGGACAGGGTGGAAGAGACCCAGTACTTC.

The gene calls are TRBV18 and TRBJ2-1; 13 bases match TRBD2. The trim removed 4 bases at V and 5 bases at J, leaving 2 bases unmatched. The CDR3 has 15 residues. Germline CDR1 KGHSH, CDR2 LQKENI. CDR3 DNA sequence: TGTGCCAGCTCACTCGGGACTAGCGGGGACAATGAGCAGTTCTTC. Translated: CASSLGTSGDNEQFF.

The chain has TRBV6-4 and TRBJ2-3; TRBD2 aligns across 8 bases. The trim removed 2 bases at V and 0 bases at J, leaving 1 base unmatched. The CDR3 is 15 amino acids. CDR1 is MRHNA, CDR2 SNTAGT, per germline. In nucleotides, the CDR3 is TGTGCCAGCAGTGACATAGCGGGAAGCACAGATACGCAGTATTTT. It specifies CASSDIAGSTDTQYF.

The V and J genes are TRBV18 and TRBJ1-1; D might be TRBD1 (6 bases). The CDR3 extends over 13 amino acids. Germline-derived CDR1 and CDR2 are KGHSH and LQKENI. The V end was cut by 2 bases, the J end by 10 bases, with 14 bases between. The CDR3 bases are TGTGCCAGCTCACCAACGGCGGGGGCTGTAGCTTTCTTT. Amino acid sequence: CASSPTAGAVAFF.

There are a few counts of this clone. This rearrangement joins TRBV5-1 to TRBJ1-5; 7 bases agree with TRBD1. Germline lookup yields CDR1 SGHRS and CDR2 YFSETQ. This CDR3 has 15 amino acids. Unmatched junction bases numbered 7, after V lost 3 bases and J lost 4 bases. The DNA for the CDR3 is TGCGCCAGCAGCTCTACAACAGGGGTAAATCAGCCCCAGCATTTT. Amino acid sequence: CASSSTTGVNQPQHF.

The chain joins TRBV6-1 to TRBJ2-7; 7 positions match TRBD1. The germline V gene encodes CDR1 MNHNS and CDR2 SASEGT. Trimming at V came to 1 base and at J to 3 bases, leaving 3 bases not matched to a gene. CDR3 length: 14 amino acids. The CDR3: CASSEGNRGYEQYF. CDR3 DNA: TGTGCCAGCAGTGAAGGCAACAGGGGCTACGAGCAGTACTTC.